Listed below are T cell receptor beta chains from one sample, sequenced in a study of T cell changes during pregnancy in multiple sclerosis. Sequencing used immunoSEQ multiplex PCR; TCRdb keeps in-frame clones, though not all of them. Of tens of thousands of clones in the sample, about nine tenths were seen once. The material was CD8+ T cells from peripheral blood mononuclear cells, obtained before pregnancy. These receptors came from a female donor with multiple sclerosis, enrolled in a pregnancy study. The CDR3 runs from the conserved cysteine through the conserved F or W. The D gene is left open where the match is weak. The size entry is marked missing in some rows and otherwise reads once, few, many or a size class.

NA	TRBV9	NA	TRBJ1-2	CASSPRVGDGYGYTF	TGTGCCAGCAGCCCCCGTGTGGGAGACGGATATGGCTACACCTTC
NA	TRBV6-4	NA	TRBJ1-5	CASSWQGGGNQPQHF	TGTGCCAGCAGTTGGCAAGGAGGGGGCAATCAGCCCCAGCATTTT
NA	TRBV9	NA	TRBJ1-1	CASSGPGHPNTEAFF	TGTGCCAGCAGCGGCCCCGGACATCCGAACACTGAAGCTTTCTTT
TRBD2	TRBV14	NA	TRBJ2-1	CASSLLAGAHNEQFF	TGTGCCAGCAGCCTTCTAGCGGGGGCGCACAATGAGCAGTTCTTC
TRBD2	TRBV7-2	NA	TRBJ2-7	CASSPEGAGGLYEQYF	TGTGCCAGCAGTCCAGAGGGGGCGGGGGGGCTCTACGAGCAGTACTTC
NA	TRBV27	many	TRBJ1-2	CASSPGSSYGYTF	TGTGCCAGCTCCCCAGGGTCCTCCTATGGCTACACCTTC
NA	TRBV19	once	TRBJ2-1	CASSILARSYNEQFF	TGTGCCAGTAGTATTCTAGCGCGCTCCTACAATGAGCAGTTCTTC
NA	TRBV19	NA	TRBJ1-4	CATSEGSLSKVGEKLFF	TGTGCCACCTCGGAAGGTAGCCTTTCCAAGGTGGGTGAAAAACTGTTTTTT
TRBD2	TRBV6-1	NA	TRBJ2-7	CASSGGTSGSYEQYF	TGTGCCAGCAGTGGGGGGACTAGTGGTTCCTACGAGCAGTACTTC
TRBD1	TRBV19	NA	TRBJ1-2	CASSIQGDYGYTF	TGTGCCAGTAGTATACAGGGGGATTATGGCTACACCTTC
TRBD2	TRBV25-1	NA	TRBJ2-7	CASSGHSGRAAEQYF	TGTGCCAGCAGTGGTCATAGCGGGAGGGCCGCCGAGCAGTACTTC
NA	TRBV30	NA	TRBJ1-4	CAWSGPPHATNEKLFF	TGTGCCTGGAGTGGTCCCCCACATGCAACTAATGAAAAACTGTTTTTT
NA	TRBV19	NA	TRBJ2-2	CASSIRLNTGELFF	TGTGCCAGTAGTATTAGATTGAACACCGGGGAGCTGTTTTTT
TRBD1	TRBV27	NA	TRBJ1-5	CASSEQGWSDQPQHF	TGTGCCAGCTCCGAACAGGGGTGGAGTGATCAGCCCCAGCATTTT
NA	TRBV4-2	NA	TRBJ1-5	CASSQDWTDSNQPQHF	TGTGCCAGCAGCCAGGATTGGACAGATAGCAATCAGCCCCAGCATTTT
TRBD2	TRBV9	NA	TRBJ2-3	CASSVLSGGAGDTQYF	TGTGCCAGCAGCGTACTTAGCGGGGGGGCAGGAGATACGCAGTATTTT
TRBD1	TRBV30	NA	TRBJ2-5	CAWSVDRGEETQYF	TGTGCCTGGAGTGTGGACAGGGGCGAAGAGACCCAGTACTTC
NA	TRBV27	NA	TRBJ2-2	CASSFSFPGELFF	TGTGCCAGCAGTTTTAGCTTTCCCGGGGAGCTGTTTTTT